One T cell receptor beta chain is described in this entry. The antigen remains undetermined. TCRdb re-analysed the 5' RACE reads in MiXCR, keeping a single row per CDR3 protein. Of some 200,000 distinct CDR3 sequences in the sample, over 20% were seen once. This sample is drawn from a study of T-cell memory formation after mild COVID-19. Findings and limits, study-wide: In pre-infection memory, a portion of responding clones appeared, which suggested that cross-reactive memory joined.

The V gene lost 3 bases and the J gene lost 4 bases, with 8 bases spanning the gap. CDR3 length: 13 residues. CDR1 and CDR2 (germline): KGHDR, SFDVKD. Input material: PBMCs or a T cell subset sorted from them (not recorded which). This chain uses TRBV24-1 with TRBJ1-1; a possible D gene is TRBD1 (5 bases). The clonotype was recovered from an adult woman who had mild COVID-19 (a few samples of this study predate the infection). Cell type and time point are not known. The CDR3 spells CATSDGGVTEAFF. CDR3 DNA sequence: TGTGCCACCAGTGATGGGGGGGTCACTGAAGCTTTCTTT.